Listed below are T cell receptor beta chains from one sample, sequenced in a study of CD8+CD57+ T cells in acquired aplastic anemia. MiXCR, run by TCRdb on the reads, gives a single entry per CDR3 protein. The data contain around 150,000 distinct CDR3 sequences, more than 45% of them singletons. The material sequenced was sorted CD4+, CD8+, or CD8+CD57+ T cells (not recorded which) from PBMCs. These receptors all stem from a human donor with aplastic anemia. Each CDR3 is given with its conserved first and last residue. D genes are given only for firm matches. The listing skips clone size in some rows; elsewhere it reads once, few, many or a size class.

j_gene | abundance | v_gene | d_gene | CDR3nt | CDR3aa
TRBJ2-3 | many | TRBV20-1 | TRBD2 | TGCAGTGCTAGAGATCCAGCGGGAGTAACAGATACGCAGTATTTT | CSARDPAGVTDTQYF
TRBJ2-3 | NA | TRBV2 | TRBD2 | TGTGCCAGCAGTGGTGTTAGCGGGGTCACAGATACGCAGTATTTT | CASSGVSGVTDTQYF
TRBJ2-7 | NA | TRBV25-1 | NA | TGTGCCAGCAGCGCCATACCGGGCCCACAGAGCGAGCAGTACTTC | CASSAIPGPQSEQYF
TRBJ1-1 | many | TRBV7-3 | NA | TGTGCCAGCAGTTCGGATCCGAACACTGAAGCTTTCTTT | CASSSDPNTEAFF
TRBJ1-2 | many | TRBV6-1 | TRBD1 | TGTGCCAGCAGGAAGACAGGGGACGACTATGGCTACACCTTC | CASRKTGDDYGYTF
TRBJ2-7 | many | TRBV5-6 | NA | TGTGCCAGCACCGACTGGCTAGCTGTGAGCTCCTACGAGCAGTACTTC | CASTDWLAVSSYEQYF
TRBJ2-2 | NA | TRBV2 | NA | TGTGCCAGCAATGAGGGGCGGCTGTTTTTT | CASNEGRLFF
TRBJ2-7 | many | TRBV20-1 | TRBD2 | TGCAGTGCTAGAGATTGGGCCCGGACTAGCGGGAGCTCCTACGAGCAGTACTTC | CSARDWARTSGSSYEQYF
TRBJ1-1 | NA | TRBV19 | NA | TGTGCCAGTAGTATAGATGAGGACACTGAAGCTTTCTTT | CASSIDEDTEAFF
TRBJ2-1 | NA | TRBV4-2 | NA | TGTGCCAGCAGCCAAGGACCGGGAAAAAATGAGCAGTTCTTC | CASSQGPGKNEQFF
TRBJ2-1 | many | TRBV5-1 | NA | TGCGCCAGCAGCTTGGCGGGAGCAGGGACGGGGAATGAGCAGTTCTTC | CASSLAGAGTGNEQFF
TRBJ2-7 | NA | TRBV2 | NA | TGTGCCAGCAGTGCCAACTTTGCCCAAGAGCAGTACTTC | CASSANFAQEQYF
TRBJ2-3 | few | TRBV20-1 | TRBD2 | TGCAGTGCGGGCGGACTAGCGGCAGATACGCAGTATTTT | CSAGGLAADTQYF
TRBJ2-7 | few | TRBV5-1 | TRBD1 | TGCGCCAGCAGCATCGGACAGGGCGACTACGAGCAGTACTTC | CASSIGQGDYEQYF
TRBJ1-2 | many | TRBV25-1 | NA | TGTGCCAGCAGGGTCAGCGTGAACTATGGCTACACCTTC | CASRVSVNYGYTF
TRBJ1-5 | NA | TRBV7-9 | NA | TGTGCCAGCAGCTCATCAGGGAATCAGCCCCAGCATTTT | CASSSSGNQPQHF
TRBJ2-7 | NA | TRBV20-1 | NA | TGCAGTGCTAGTGGGTATCCCTACGAGCAGTACTTC | CSASGYPYEQYF
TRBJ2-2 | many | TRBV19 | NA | TGTGCCAGTAGTCCCTCCGGGCTCCCCACCGGGGAGCTGTTTTTT | CASSPSGLPTGELFF
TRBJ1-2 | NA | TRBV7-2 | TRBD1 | TGTGCCAGCAGCTTAGCGAATACAGGGGGTGGCTATGGCTACACCTTC | CASSLANTGGGYGYTF
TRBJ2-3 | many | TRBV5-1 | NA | TGCGCCAGCAGCAAGGACGGCAGCACAGATACGCAGTATTTT | CASSKDGSTDTQYF
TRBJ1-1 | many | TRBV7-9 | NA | TGTGCCAGCAGCTCGATGGCGGGGGCAGGGAACACTGAAGCTTTCTTT | CASSSMAGAGNTEAFF
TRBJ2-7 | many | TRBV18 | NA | TGTGCCAGCTCACCACCAACGGGGAAGGACGAGCAGTACTTC | CASSPPTGKDEQYF
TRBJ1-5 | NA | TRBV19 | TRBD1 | TGTGCCAGTATGGACGGACAGGGCGGCAATCAGCCCCAGCATTTT | CASMDGQGGNQPQHF
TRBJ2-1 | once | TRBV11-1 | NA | TGTGCCAGCAGACCAACAGGGCTTGCCTACAATGAGCAGTTCTTC | CASRPTGLAYNEQFF
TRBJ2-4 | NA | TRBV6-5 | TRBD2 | TGTGCCAGCAGTTACTGGCGGGGGGGCCGGAACATTCAGTACTTC | CASSYWRGGRNIQYF
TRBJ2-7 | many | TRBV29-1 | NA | TGCAGCGTTCCTTTGTACGGCGAGCAGTACTTC | CSVPLYGEQYF
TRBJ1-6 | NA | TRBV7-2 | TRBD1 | TGTGCCAGCAGCAAACAGACAGGGTGGAATTCACCCCTCCACTTT | CASSKQTGWNSPLHF
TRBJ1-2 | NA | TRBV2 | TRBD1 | TGTGCCAACAGACAGGGACAAAATGGCTACACCTTC | CANRQGQNGYTF
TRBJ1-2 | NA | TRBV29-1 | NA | TGCAGCGTTCCAAGAACATCGGGACGGAGGGATGGCTACACCTTC | CSVPRTSGRRDGYTF
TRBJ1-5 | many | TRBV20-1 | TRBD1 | TGCAGTGCCAAGACAGGGTATAGCAATCAGCCCCAGCATTTT | CSAKTGYSNQPQHF
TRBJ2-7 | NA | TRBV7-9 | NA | TGTGCCAGCAGCTTAATAAGCGGCAACTCCTACGAGCAGTACTTC | CASSLISGNSYEQYF
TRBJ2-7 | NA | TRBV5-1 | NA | TGCGTCAGCAGCAACGCTCAAGGAGGTAACGAGCAGTACTTC | CVSSNAQGGNEQYF
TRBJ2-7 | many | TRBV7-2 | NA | TGTGCCAGCAGCTTAGAACCCTCAAGGACCTACGAGCAGTACTTC | CASSLEPSRTYEQYF
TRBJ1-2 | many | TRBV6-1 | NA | TGTGCCAGCAGGGGGGGGAACTATGGCTACACCTTC | CASRGGNYGYTF
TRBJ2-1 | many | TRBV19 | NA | TGTGCCAGTAAGAAACCCGACACGGAGTCCTACAATGAGCAGTTCTTC | CASKKPDTESYNEQFF
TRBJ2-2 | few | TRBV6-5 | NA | TGTGCCAGCAGTTACTTGACGGCGGCGGAAGGGGAGCTGTTTTTT | CASSYLTAAEGELFF
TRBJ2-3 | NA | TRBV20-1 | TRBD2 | TGCAGTGCTAGAGATCCCAGCGGGAGGGCCCTCCCAGATACGCAGTATTTT | CSARDPSGRALPDTQYF
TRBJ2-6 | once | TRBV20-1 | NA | TGCAGTGCTAGTGAGGGCAGTCACCTCTCTGGGGCCAACGTCCTGACTTTC | CSASEGSHLSGANVLTF
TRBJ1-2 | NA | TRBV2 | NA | TGTGCCAGCCTCCAGGAAGGGGGATGGAGGTATGGCTACACCTTC | CASLQEGGWRYGYTF
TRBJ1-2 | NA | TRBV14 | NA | TGTGCCAGCAGCCACGCCGGGACCGACTATGGCTACACCTTC | CASSHAGTDYGYTF
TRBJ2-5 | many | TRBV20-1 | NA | TGCAGCGGGACACTCCAAGAGACCCAGTACTTC | CSGTLQETQYF
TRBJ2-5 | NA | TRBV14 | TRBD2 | TGTGCCAGCAGCCGGACTAGCGGGTTCCAAGAGACCCAGTACTTC | CASSRTSGFQETQYF
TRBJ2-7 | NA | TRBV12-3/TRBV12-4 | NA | TGTGCCAGCAGTTCCGACCGTATCCAGCAGTACTTC | CASSSDRIQQYF
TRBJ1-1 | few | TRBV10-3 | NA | TGTGCCATCAGTGACGGGGCATCCCCTGAAGCTTTCTTT | CAISDGASPEAFF
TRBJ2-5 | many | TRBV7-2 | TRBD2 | TGTGCCAGCAGCTTAGACAGCGGGAGCACAGAGACCCAGTACTTC | CASSLDSGSTETQYF
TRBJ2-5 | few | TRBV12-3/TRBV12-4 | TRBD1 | TGTGCCAGCAGTTTGCGGACAGGGGAGACCCAGTACTTC | CASSLRTGETQYF
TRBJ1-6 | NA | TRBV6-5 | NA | TGTGCCAGCAGTTACTCGCATCCCCAGAATTCACCCCTCCACTTT | CASSYSHPQNSPLHF
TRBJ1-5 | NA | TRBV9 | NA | TGTGCCAGCAGCGCGGGGGACATCGGAGGCAATCAGCCCCAGCATTTT | CASSAGDIGGNQPQHF
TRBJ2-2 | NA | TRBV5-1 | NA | TGCGCCAGCATCCCCCTTGGGGCCGGAACGAACACCGGGGAGCTGCTTTTT | CASIPLGAGTNTGELLF